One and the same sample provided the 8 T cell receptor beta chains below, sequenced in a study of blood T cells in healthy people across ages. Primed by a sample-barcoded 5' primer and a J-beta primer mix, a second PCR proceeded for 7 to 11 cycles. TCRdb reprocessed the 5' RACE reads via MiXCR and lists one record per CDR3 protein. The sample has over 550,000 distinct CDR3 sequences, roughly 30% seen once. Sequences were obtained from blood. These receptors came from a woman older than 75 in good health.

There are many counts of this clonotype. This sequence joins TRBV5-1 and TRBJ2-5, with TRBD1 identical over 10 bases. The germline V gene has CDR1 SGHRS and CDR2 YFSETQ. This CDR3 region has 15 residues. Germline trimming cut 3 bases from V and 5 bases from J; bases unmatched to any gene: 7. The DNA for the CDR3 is TGCGCCAGCAGCTGGACAGGGGGGTCGGGGGAGACCCAGTACTTC. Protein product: CASSWTGGSGETQYF.

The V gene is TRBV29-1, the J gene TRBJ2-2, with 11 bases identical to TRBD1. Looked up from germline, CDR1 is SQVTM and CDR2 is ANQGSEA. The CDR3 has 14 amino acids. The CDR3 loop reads CNFRTGGGTGELFF. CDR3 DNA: TGCAACTTCCGGACAGGGGGCGGCACCGGGGAGCTGTTTTTT.

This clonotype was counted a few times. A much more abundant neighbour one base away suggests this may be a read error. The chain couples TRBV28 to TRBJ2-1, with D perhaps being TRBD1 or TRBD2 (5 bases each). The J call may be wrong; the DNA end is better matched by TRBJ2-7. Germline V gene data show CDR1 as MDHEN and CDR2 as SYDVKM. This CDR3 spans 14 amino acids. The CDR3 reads CASSPQGPYNEQYF. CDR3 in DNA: TGTGCCAGCAGCCCCCAGGGACCCTACAATGAGCAGTACTTC.

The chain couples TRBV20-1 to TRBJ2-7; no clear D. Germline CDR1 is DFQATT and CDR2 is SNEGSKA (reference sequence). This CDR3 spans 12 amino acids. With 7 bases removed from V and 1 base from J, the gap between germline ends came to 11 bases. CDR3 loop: CSVPEDSYEQYF. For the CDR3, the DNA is TGCAGTGTTCCAGAGGATTCCTACGAGCAGTACTTC.

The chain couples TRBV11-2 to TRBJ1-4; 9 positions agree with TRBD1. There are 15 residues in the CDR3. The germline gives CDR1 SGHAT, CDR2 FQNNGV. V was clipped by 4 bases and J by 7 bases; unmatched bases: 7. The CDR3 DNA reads TGTGCCAGCAGCTCGCTACAGGGGGCGATTGAAAAACTGTTTTTT. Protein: CASSSLQGAIEKLFF. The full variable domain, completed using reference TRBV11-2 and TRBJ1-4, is EAGVAQSPRYKIIEKRQSVAFWCNPISGHATLYWYQQILGQGPKLLIQFQNNGVVDDSQLPKDRFSAERLKGVDSTLKIQPAKLEDSAVYLCASSSLQGAIEKLFFGSGTQLSVL.

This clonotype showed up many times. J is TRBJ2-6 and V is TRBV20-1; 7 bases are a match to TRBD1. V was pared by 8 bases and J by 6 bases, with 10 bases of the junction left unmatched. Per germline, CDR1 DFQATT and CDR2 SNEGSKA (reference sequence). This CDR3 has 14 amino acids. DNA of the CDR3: TGCAGTACCCTGACAGGGAATTTGGCCAACGTCCTGACTTTC. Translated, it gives CSTLTGNLANVLTF.

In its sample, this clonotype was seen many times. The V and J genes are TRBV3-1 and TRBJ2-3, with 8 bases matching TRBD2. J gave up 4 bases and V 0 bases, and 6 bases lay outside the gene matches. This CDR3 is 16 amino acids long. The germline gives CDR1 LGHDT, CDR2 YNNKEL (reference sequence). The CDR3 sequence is CASSQDRRGASDTQYF. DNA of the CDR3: TGTGCCAGCAGCCAAGATAGGCGGGGGGCCTCAGATACGCAGTATTTT.

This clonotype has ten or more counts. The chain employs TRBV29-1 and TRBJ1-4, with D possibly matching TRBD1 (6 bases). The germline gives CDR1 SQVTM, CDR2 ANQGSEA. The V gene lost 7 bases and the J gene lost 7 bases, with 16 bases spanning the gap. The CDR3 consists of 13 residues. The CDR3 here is CSAGGGAIEKLFF. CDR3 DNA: TGCAGCGCCGGCGGGGGGGCAATTGAAAAACTGTTTTTT.